These 7 T cell receptor beta chains came from one sample sequenced in a study of T cells expressing NK-cell markers. For each CDR3 protein, TCRdb gives one entry from its re-call of the 5' RACE reads, without DNA. The specimen's table records fewer than 550,000 distinct CDR3 sequences. Sample: blood T cells: a sorted CD56 or NKG2C T cell subset, CD4+ or CD8+ T cells, or bulk PBMC T cells (not recorded which). The receptors shown here come from a woman aged 50 to 60 in good health.

V is TRBV12-3 or TRBV12-4 and J is TRBJ2-1; TCRdb proposes TRBD2, but this gene call is untestable without DNA. CDR3 length: 17 residues. This chain's CDR3 is CASSRLAGDPSYNEQFF.

The J gene is TRBJ2-7, the V gene TRBV4-1. The germline V gene has CDR1 MGHRA and CDR2 YSYEKL. This CDR3 spans 15 amino acids. The CDR3 loop is CASSQTTGVSYEQYF.

This chain uses TRBV13 with TRBJ1-2; the D call of TRBD1 rests on TCRdb alone, since no DNA is present to check it. The CDR3 extends over 13 amino acids. The germline V gene encodes CDR1 PRHDT and CDR2 FYEKMQ (reference sequence). This CDR3 is CASSLAQGDGYTF. The variable domain in full, completed from reference TRBV13 and TRBJ1-2, reads AAGVIQSPRHLIKEKRETATLKCYPIPRHDTVYWYQQGPGQDPQFLISFYEKMQSDKGSIPDRFSAQQFSDYHSELNMSSLELGDSALYFCASSLAQGDGYTFGSGTRLTVV.

This chain connects TRBV5-1 to TRBJ1-2. The CDR3 runs to 12 residues. The germline gives CDR1 SGHRS, CDR2 YFSETQ. The CDR3 sequence: CASSFSGDGYTF.

The CDR3 reads CASLPTSGVPYNEQFF. The chain couples TRBV4-1 to TRBJ2-1; the TCRdb call, TRBD2, lacks DNA for checking. The CDR3 sequence is 16 residues long. Germline V gene sequence: CDR1 MGHRA, CDR2 YSYEKL.

The rearrangement joins TRBV12-3 or TRBV12-4 to TRBJ2-1; with no DNA, the TCRdb D assignment of TRBD2 cannot be verified. The CDR3 spans 15 residues. The CDR3 is CASSRGGGRYNEQFF.

The CDR3 region is CASRSLRLAGVTNEQFF. The chain uses TRBV6-2 or TRBV6-3 and TRBJ2-1; TCRdb gives TRBD2 as the D gene, but with no DNA this cannot be confirmed. CDR3 size: 17 residues. CDR1 is MNHEY, CDR2 SVGEGT, per germline.